This TCR beta chain appears in the sequencing data of a study of T cells in tumors after PD-1 blockade. The CDR3 sequence is 17 residues long. Germline trimming cut 2 bases from V and 3 bases from J; bases unmatched to any gene: 5. Per the germline V gene, CDR1 is MNHEY and CDR2 is SMNVEV (reference sequence). This table comes from immunoSEQ multiplex PCR, and its TCRdb copy is limited to in-frame clones, with some not included. Of about 63,000 clones in the sample, around 74% were seen once. The sequence was collected from a human donor with basal cell carcinoma. Source: PBMCs, taken after anti-PD-1 treatment. V and J are TRBV27 and TRBJ1-6, with 9 bases identical to TRBD1. The CDR3 reads CASSLTSTGGYNSPLHF. CDR3 sequence (DNA): TGTGCCAGCAGTTTAACCTCGACAGGGGGCTATAATTCACCCCTCCACTTT.